This entry features one T cell receptor beta chain sequence. Its target antigen remains unknown. No quality values exist for individual bases; no much larger clone is one base distant. The data stem from a study of T cell responses to AZD1222 COVID-19 vaccine (dated by TCRdb to 2020 to 2023). In the study overall: A total of over 230 trial participants underwent TCR sequencing, of whom 207 received two doses of AZD1222 and around 25 received two doses of the MenACWY control vaccine. Enrollment into the trials was organized by age into subgroups of 18-55, 56-69 and 70-plus years, and those subgroups contained roughly 150, 30 and 60 TCR-sequenced participants, respectively.

The CDR3 regions of human TCRbeta chains were analyzed by immunosequencing. The authors processed their data as follows. Repertoire TCRs were matched against a reference library of SARS-CoV-2-specific TCRs generated with the MIRA antigen-specificity platform. Breadth was defined as the fraction of unique TCRs that were SARS-CoV-2-associated, and depth was defined as the fraction of total T cells that were SARS-CoV-2-associated. Using the MIRA data, each spike-specific TCR was assigned both to the spike region to which the TCR was reactive and to a CD4 or CD8 class. Log10-transformed breadth and depth values were compared by one-way ANOVA with Sidak's multiple comparisons tests. TCRdb mirrors the immuneACCESS table, restricted to in-frame sequences. Some clones are absent from its copies; in checked studies, under half trace to an unresolved V gene, and the reason for the others is unknown. V, J and clone size are taken as reported in that table, and D and trimming were inferred from the DNA itself. The sample table shows 55,000 to 65,000 clones, and approximately 80% are seen once. The ten largest clonotypes hold around 5% of the sample.

CDR1 and CDR2 (KGHSH, LQKENI) derive from the germline V gene. Here V drops 5 bases and J drops 4 bases, and the junction holds 10 bases not matched to any gene. The CDR3 contains 17 residues, cysteine and phenylalanine counted. Only the CDR3 DNA stays, 51 bases, in frame from base 1. The sample's time point label, decoded: about 28 days (+/-7) after the second vaccine dose. AZD1222 recipients with second doses at about 4 weeks or about 12 weeks were pooled, because spike-specific TCR depth and breadth did not differ between schedules. The vaccinee samples were drawn from two UK trials, COV001 and COV002, one of which was a single-blind randomized controlled phase 2/3 trial testing AZD1222 (ChAdOx1 nCoV-19) in healthy adults. For TCRbeta chain sequencing, PBMC samples from trial participants were taken at day 0 and at day 28 after the second dose. General conclusions and limits of the study: After two AZD1222 doses, both the breadth and the depth of spike-specific TCRs were significantly higher than at day 0 and than in MenACWY recipients. Because no day 14 peak-response samples were available, repertoires were characterized only after the peak T cell response. Most participants were white British and females outnumbered males, and the authors suggested that clonal diversity may have been underestimated. CD4 TCRs associated with the vaccine covered the entire spike protein, and the dominant responses were in regions 160-218 and 743-854. Conclusions about previously exposed vaccinees are limited because only a handful of AZD1222 recipients were SARS-CoV-2 seropositive at baseline. Nearly half of unique spike-specific TCRs reportedly recognized epitopes outside regions mutated in the B.1.351 and B.1.1.7 variants. The 56-69-year group was small, and its depth increase did not reach significance, likely because of low power.

The chain is assembled from TRBV18 and TRBJ2-5, with 13 bases aligning to TRBD2. The TCR originated in an adult who received the AZD1222 COVID-19 vaccine. The material was peripheral blood, obtained 28 days after the second AZD1222 dose. The DNA sequence reads TGTGCCAGCTCAGCCCTACTAGCGGGGGGGACCCCAGAGACCCAGTACTTC. Its coded protein is CASSALLAGGTPETQYF.